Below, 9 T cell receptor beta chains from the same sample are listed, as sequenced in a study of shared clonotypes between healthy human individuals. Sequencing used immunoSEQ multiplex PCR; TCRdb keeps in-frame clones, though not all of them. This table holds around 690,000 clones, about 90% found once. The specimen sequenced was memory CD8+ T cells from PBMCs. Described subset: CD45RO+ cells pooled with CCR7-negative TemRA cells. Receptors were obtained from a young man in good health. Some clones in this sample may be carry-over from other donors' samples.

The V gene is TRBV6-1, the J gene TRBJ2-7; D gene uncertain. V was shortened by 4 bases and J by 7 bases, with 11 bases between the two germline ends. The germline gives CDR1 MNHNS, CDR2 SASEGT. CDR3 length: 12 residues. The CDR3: CASSGSGSEQYF. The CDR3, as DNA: TGTGCCAGCAGTGGGTCAGGCTCGGAGCAGTACTTC.

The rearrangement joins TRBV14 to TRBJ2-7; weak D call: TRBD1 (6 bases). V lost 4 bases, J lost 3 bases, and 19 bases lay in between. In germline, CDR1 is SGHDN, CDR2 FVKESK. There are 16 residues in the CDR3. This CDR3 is CASSPYRTDSLYEQYF. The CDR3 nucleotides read TGTGCCAGCAGCCCCTACAGGACAGACAGTCTCTACGAGCAGTACTTC.

DNA for the CDR3: TGTGCCAGCAGCGTAGGGGACTCCGCATTTTTCTATGGCTACACCTTC. It translates to CASSVGDSAFFYGYTF. This rearrangement joins TRBV9 to TRBJ1-2; D perhaps matches TRBD1 (5 bases). The V and J ends lost 0 bases and 4 bases respectively, with 16 bases between them. The CDR3 covers 16 residues. Germline-derived CDR1 and CDR2 are SGDLS and YYNGEE.

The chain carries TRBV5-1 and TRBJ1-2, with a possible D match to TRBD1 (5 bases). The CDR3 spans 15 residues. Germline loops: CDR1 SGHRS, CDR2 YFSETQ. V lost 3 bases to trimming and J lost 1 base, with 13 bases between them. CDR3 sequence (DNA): TGCGCCAGCAGCTCCTACCAGGGACGTAACTATGGCTACACCTTC. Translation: CASSSYQGRNYGYTF. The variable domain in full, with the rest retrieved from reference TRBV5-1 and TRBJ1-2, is KAGVTQTPRYLIKTRGQQVTLSCSPISGHRSVSWYQQTPGQGLQFLFEYFSETQRNKGNFPGRFSGRQFSNSRSEMNVSTLELGDSALYLCASSSYQGRNYGYTFGSGTRLTVV.

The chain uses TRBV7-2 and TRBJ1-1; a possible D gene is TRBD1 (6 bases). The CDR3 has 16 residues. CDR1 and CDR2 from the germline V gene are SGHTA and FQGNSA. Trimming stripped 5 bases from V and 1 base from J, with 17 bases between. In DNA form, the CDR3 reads TGTGCCAGCAGCCAGAAGGGGGGGGAGAAGAACACTGAAGCTTTCTTT. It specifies CASSQKGGEKNTEAFF.

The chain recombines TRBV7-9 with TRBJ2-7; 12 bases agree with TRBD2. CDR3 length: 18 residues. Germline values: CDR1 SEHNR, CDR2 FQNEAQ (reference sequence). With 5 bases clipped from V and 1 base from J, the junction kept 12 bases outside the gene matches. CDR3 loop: CASSPRLAGEGGSYEQYF. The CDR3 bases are TGTGCCAGCAGCCCAAGACTAGCGGGAGAGGGTGGGTCCTACGAGCAGTACTTC.

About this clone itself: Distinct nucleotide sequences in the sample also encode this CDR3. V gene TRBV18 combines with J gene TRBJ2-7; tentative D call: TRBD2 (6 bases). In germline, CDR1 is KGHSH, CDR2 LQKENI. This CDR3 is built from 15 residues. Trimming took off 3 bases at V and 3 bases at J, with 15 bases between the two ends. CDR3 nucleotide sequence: TGTGCCAGCTCACCGACCGGGACTTCCGGCTACGAGCAGTACTTC. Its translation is CASSPTGTSGYEQYF.

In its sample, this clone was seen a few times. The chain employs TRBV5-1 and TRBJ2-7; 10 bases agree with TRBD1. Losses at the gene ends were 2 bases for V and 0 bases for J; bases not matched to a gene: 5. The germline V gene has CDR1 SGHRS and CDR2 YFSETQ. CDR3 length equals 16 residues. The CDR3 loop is CASSFGGTGASYEQYF. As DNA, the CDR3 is TGCGCCAGCAGCTTTGGCGGGACAGGGGCCTCCTACGAGCAGTACTTC.

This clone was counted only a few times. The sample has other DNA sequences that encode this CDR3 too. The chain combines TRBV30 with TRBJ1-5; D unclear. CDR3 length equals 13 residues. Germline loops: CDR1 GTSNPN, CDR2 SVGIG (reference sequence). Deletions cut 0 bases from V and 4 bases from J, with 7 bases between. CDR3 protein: CAWSVQSNQPQHF. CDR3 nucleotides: TGTGCCTGGAGTGTACAGTCGAATCAGCCCCAGCATTTT.